This T cell receptor (beta chain) was captured by sequencing in a study of blood T cell repertoires in COVID-19. Study summary: Specimens from acute and convalescent COVID-19 originated in the United States, Italy and Spain. PBMCs, B-cell-depleted T cells, or T cells were the source of the cDNA or gDNA that made up the material.

Germline lookup yields CDR1 LNHDA and CDR2 SQIVND (reference sequence). CDR3 length: 13 residues. V was cut by 10 bases and J by 1 base, with 13 bases left in between. Original handling: Estimation of nucleated cell counts was performed using reference gene primer amplification. Clones were sequenced by immunoSEQ multiplex PCR, and TCRdb holds only the in-frame ones, with some missing. The V and J calls and clone size were taken over from that table, and D and trimming were inferred from the DNA. The repertoire has just over 90,000 clones, about 80% of them found once; the top ten carry roughly 16%. The chain carries TRBV19 and TRBJ1-1; no clear D. The sample was peripheral blood. The TCR sequence derives from a human donor in a cohort sampled during active COVID-19. The CDR3 DNA reads TGTGCCACCTCGAACGCCAGGAACACTGAAGCTTTCTTT. Protein product: CATSNARNTEAFF. The whole variable domain, filled in from reference TRBV19 and TRBJ1-1, reads DGGITQSPKYLFRKEGQNVTLSCEQNLNHDAMYWYRQDPGQGLRLIYYSQIVNDFQKGDIAEGYSVSREKKESFPLTVTSAQKNPTAFYLCATSNARNTEAFFGQGTRLTVV.